The 24 T cell receptor beta chains below come from one sample, sequenced in a study of blood T cell repertoires in COVID-19. The repertoire was sequenced with immunoSEQ multiplex PCR; TCRdb's copy has only in-frame clones and lacks some. The data show 200,000 to 250,000 clones, with about 85% seen just once and about 12% held by the top ten. Source material: peripheral blood. The origin of the receptors is a woman aged 18-35 years who had recovered from COVID-19.

The CDR3 protein is CASRTPTSGRRDEQFF. The CDR3 DNA follows: TGTGCCAGCAGAACGCCGACTAGCGGGAGGAGGGATGAGCAGTTCTTC. The chain is built from TRBV2 and TRBJ2-1; TRBD2 agrees at 13 bases. Looked up from germline, CDR1 is SNHLY and CDR2 is FYNNEI. This CDR3 contains 16 residues. Trimming removed 6 bases from V and 8 bases from J; junction bases left unmatched: 10.

J is TRBJ2-7 and V is TRBV23-1, with TRBD1 matching over 7 bases. TRBV23-1 falls under the ORF class, with uncertain function. V was pared by 0 bases and J by 0 bases, with 8 bases of the junction left unmatched. CDR3 length equals 17 residues. The CDR3 is CASSQSNRGWGSYEQYF. The CDR3 region has the DNA TGCGCCAGCAGTCAATCTAACAGGGGATGGGGCTCCTACGAGCAGTACTTC.

The genes are TRBV7-9 and TRBJ1-2, with D tentatively TRBD1 (5 bases). The CDR3 extends over 14 amino acids. Trimming shortened V by 5 bases and J by 2 bases, and 12 bases separated the two germline ends. Germline-derived CDR1 and CDR2 are SEHNR and FQNEAQ (reference sequence). The CDR3 DNA is TGTGCCAGCAGCCACGCTGGACAAAACTATGGCTACACCTTC. Translated: CASSHAGQNYGYTF.

This chain links TRBV6-1 with TRBJ2-4; 9 bases are shared with TRBD1. Unmatched junction bases numbered 12, after V lost 3 bases and J lost 6 bases. Per the germline V gene, CDR1 is MNHNS and CDR2 is SASEGT. This CDR3 region has 17 residues. The CDR3, as DNA: TGTGCCAGCAGTGATTTAGGGACAGGGACCCGCAGAAACATTCAGTACTTC. This translates into CASSDLGTGTRRNIQYF.

This rearrangement joins TRBV25-1 to TRBJ2-5; D may be TRBD1 (5 bases). The CDR3 has 14 residues. V shed 8 bases and J shed 2 bases, with 15 bases lying between them. Germline-derived CDR1 and CDR2 are MGHDK and SYGVNS. The CDR3 loop is CASGPRGSQETQYF. Written as DNA, the CDR3 is TGTGCCAGCGGCCCAAGGGGTTCGCAAGAGACCCAGTACTTC.

The rearrangement joins TRBV19 to TRBJ1-5; 8 bases are a match to TRBD1. Germline V gene sequence: CDR1 LNHDA, CDR2 SQIVND (reference sequence). There are 14 residues in the CDR3. The junction had 5 bases not matched to a gene; V was cut back by 6 bases and J by 4 bases. The DNA of the CDR3 is TGTGCCAGTAGGACGGACAGGGAAAATCAGCCCCAGCATTTT. Translated, it gives CASRTDRENQPQHF.

The chain combines TRBV4-1 with TRBJ2-1; TRBD1 is a possible D gene (6 bases). CDR1 is MGHRA, CDR2 YSYEKL, per germline. Trimming took off 4 bases at V and 6 bases at J, with 16 bases between the two ends. CDR3 length: 15 residues. The CDR3 region has the DNA TGCGCCAGCAGCCCCCAGGGGTTGGAGATCAATGAGCAGTTCTTC. Translating it yields CASSPQGLEINEQFF.

CDR3: CAWATGGATDTQYF. The CDR3 coding sequence is TGTGCCTGGGCTACAGGGGGCGCGACAGATACGCAGTATTTT. V gene TRBV30 combines with J gene TRBJ2-3, with 9 bases matching TRBD1. Germline V gives CDR1 GTSNPN, CDR2 SVGIG (reference sequence). V trimming: 5 bases; J trimming: 3 bases; junction bases outside the gene matches: 6. CDR3 length: 14 amino acids.

The V gene is TRBV9, the J gene TRBJ2-5; D may be TRBD1 (6 bases). The germline V gene has CDR1 SGDLS and CDR2 YYNGEE. The CDR3 is made up of 14 amino acids. V shed 3 bases and J shed 2 bases, with 11 bases lying between them. CDR3 sequence reads: CASSGWTAQETQYF. CDR3 in DNA: TGTGCCAGCAGCGGATGGACAGCGCAAGAGACCCAGTACTTC.

V gene TRBV27 combines with J gene TRBJ2-1, with TRBD2 matching over 7 bases. The CDR3 covers 18 residues. Germline values: CDR1 MNHEY, CDR2 SMNVEV (reference sequence). V shed 3 bases and J 1 base; nucleotides not matched to a gene: 12. The CDR3 DNA reads TGTGCCAGCAGTTTCTCTAGCGGCACCTTGGGGTCCTACAATGAGCAGTTCTTC. It yields the protein CASSFSSGTLGSYNEQFF.

The chain joins TRBV29-1 to TRBJ2-1; D perhaps matches TRBD2 (5 bases). Trimming shortened V by 5 bases and J by 3 bases, and 11 bases separated the two germline ends. The CDR3 loop spans 13 amino acids. Germline V lookup: CDR1 SQVTM, CDR2 ANQGSEA. CDR3: CSVPTDYYNEQFF. The DNA for the CDR3 is TGCAGCGTTCCAACAGACTACTACAATGAGCAGTTCTTC.

This chain joins TRBV30 and TRBJ1-4; D unresolved. This CDR3 has 14 residues. Germline CDR1 GTSNPN, CDR2 SVGIG (reference sequence). The ends were cut back, 1 base at V and 8 bases at J, with 14 bases in the middle. CDR3 sequence (DNA): TGTGCCTGGAGTGGAGACATCCACCTCGAAAAACTGTTTTTT. As protein: CAWSGDIHLEKLFF.

This chain uses TRBV6-5 with TRBJ1-1; D gene unclear. The CDR3 loop spans 12 amino acids. The ends were cut back, 5 bases at V and 5 bases at J, with 9 bases in the middle. The V gene's germline CDR1 is MNHEY and CDR2 SVGAGI. For the CDR3, the DNA is TGTGCCAGCAGTCAATCGAGGACTGAAGCTTTCTTT. Its protein is CASSQSRTEAFF.

The J gene is TRBJ2-1, the V gene TRBV6-2 or TRBV6-3; 11 bases match TRBD1. From germline, CDR1 is MNHEY and CDR2 SVGEGT. Trimming removed 4 bases from V and 6 bases from J; junction bases left unmatched: 8. The CDR3 length is 16 residues. This chain's CDR3 is CASSFQMGQGVNEQFF. The CDR3 bases are TGTGCCAGCAGTTTCCAAATGGGACAGGGGGTCAATGAGCAGTTCTTC.

The rearrangement links TRBV9 to TRBJ1-2; D is perhaps TRBD1 (5 bases). Germline CDR1 SGDLS, CDR2 YYNGEE. This CDR3 has 15 residues. V lost 0 bases and J 11 bases, leaving 20 bases between the germline ends. This CDR3 is CASSVAYEGRGRYTF. DNA of the CDR3: TGTGCCAGCAGCGTAGCTTATGAGGGGCGGGGGAGATACACCTTC.

The chain recombines TRBV6-5 with TRBJ2-1; 9 bases line up with TRBD2. From germline, CDR1 is MNHEY and CDR2 SVGAGI. The CDR3 has 15 residues. V gave up 6 bases and J gave up 5 bases; unmatched junction bases: 8. This CDR3 is CASSPPAGGHNEQFF. The CDR3 DNA reads as TGTGCCAGCAGCCCACCCGCGGGAGGGCACAATGAGCAGTTCTTC.

J is TRBJ1-5 and V is TRBV30; 9 bases are shared with TRBD1. This CDR3 spans 16 amino acids. Losses at the gene ends were 3 bases for V and 0 bases for J; bases not matched to a gene: 6. Germline V CDR1 and CDR2: GTSNPN, SVGIG (reference sequence). The CDR3: CAWSLGTGISNQPQHF. The CDR3 DNA sequence: TGTGCCTGGAGCCTTGGGACAGGGATTAGCAATCAGCCCCAGCATTTT.

The V and J genes are TRBV7-2 and TRBJ1-2; D possibly corresponds to TRBD1 (6 bases). V was pared by 6 bases and J by 4 bases, with 18 bases between. CDR3 length: 15 residues. The germline V gene encodes CDR1 SGHTA and CDR2 FQGNSA. Here the CDR3 reads CASRPSMDRVYGYTF. The DNA of the CDR3 is TGTGCCAGCAGACCCTCTATGGACAGAGTCTATGGCTACACCTTC.

The V and J genes are TRBV14 and TRBJ2-5; the D gene is possibly TRBD2 (5 bases). The germline V gene has CDR1 SGHDN and CDR2 FVKESK. V lost 3 bases and J lost 0, with 11 bases in between. The CDR3 extends over 15 amino acids. CDR3 amino acids: CASSQPQDYQETQYF. DNA for the CDR3: TGTGCCAGCAGCCAGCCCCAGGACTACCAAGAGACCCAGTACTTC. Variable domain in full (rest from reference TRBV14 and TRBJ2-5): EAGVTQFPSHSVIEKGQTVTLRCDPISGHDNLYWYRRVMGKEIKFLLHFVKESKQDESGMPNNRFLAERTGGTYSTLKVQPAELEDSGVYFCASSQPQDYQETQYFGPGTRLLVL.

V is TRBV10-3 and J is TRBJ1-5; no clear D. The V gene's germline CDR1 is ENHRY and CDR2 SYGVKD. This CDR3 comprises 15 residues. Trimming stripped 6 bases from V and 0 bases from J, with 12 bases between. In nucleotides, the CDR3 is TGTGCCATCAGCCCCGACGGGGATAGCAATCAGCCCCAGCATTTT. This gives the protein CAISPDGDSNQPQHF.

The chain links TRBV29-1 to TRBJ1-4; 7 bases agree with TRBD1. The CDR3 loop spans 13 amino acids. After removal of 7 bases from V and 3 bases from J, the junction contained 5 bases not matched to a gene. CDR1 and CDR2 (germline): SQVTM, ANQGSEA. As DNA, the CDR3 is TGCAGCGGTGCAGGGGGGCCTAATGAAAAACTGTTTTTT. Its protein product is CSGAGGPNEKLFF.

This sequence joins TRBV9 and TRBJ1-1; 7 bases are shared with TRBD1. This CDR3 is built from 14 residues. Germline lookup yields CDR1 SGDLS and CDR2 YYNGEE. The junction had 7 bases not matched to a gene; V was cut back by 4 bases and J by 4 bases. The CDR3 here is CASSSRTGPTEAFF. The CDR3 coding sequence is TGTGCCAGCAGCTCTAGGACAGGCCCCACTGAAGCTTTCTTT.

This clone was detected once. The chain combines TRBV14 with TRBJ2-7; D unresolved. With 1 base removed from V and 2 bases from J, the gap between germline ends came to 12 bases. CDR3 length: 15 residues. Germline CDR1 SGHDN, CDR2 FVKESK. As DNA, the CDR3 is TGTGCCAGCAGCCAAGGGCAAATCAATACCTACGAGCAGTACTTC. Amino acids: CASSQGQINTYEQYF.

J is TRBJ2-3 and V is TRBV13; TRBD2 aligns across 11 bases. The CDR3 covers 20 residues. Losses at the gene ends were 4 bases for V and 1 base for J; bases not matched to a gene: 16. Germline CDR1 PRHDT, CDR2 FYEKMQ (reference sequence). CDR3: CASSSAIGASGRQGTDTQYF. The CDR3 DNA follows: TGTGCCAGCAGCTCCGCGATTGGCGCTAGCGGGAGGCAGGGCACAGATACGCAGTATTTT. The complete variable domain, with remaining parts taken from reference TRBV13 and TRBJ2-3, reads AAGVIQSPRHLIKEKRETATLKCYPIPRHDTVYWYQQGPGQDPQFLISFYEKMQSDKGSIPDRFSAQQFSDYHSELNMSSLELGDSALYFCASSSAIGASGRQGTDTQYFGPGTRLTVL.